Sequencing of this TCR beta chain was carried out in a study of graft-versus-host responses after intestinal transplantation. Study in general: The transplants performed in recipients were multivisceral, liver-intestinal, or isolated intestinal. Each patient got anti-thymocyte globulin induction, then tacrolimus and steroids for roughly 3 years.

This clone was seen more than once but under ten times. No antigen is known for it. The repertoire was sequenced with immunoSEQ multiplex PCR; TCRdb's copy has only in-frame clones and lacks some. The sample has over 90,000 clones; roughly 91% are singletons. The study, taken as a whole, reports: Ileal or blood samples showed some GvH clones first, and such clones were also found in recipient marrow. Peak circulating GvH clone levels tracked with early post-transplant HvG declines.

This CDR3 region has 11 residues. Germline CDR1 is SEHNR and CDR2 is FQNEAQ (reference sequence). V shed 6 bases and J shed 7 bases, with 10 bases lying between them. The sequences come from unstimulated CD8+ T cells sorted from spleen or lymph node cells, collected before intestinal transplant. This clonotype was obtained from a human donor who received an intestinal transplant. The rearrangement joins TRBV7-9 to TRBJ2-7, with D perhaps TRBD1 (6 bases). The CDR3 is CASSPGQEQYF. DNA for the CDR3: TGTGCCAGCAGTCCCGGACAGGAGCAGTACTTC.